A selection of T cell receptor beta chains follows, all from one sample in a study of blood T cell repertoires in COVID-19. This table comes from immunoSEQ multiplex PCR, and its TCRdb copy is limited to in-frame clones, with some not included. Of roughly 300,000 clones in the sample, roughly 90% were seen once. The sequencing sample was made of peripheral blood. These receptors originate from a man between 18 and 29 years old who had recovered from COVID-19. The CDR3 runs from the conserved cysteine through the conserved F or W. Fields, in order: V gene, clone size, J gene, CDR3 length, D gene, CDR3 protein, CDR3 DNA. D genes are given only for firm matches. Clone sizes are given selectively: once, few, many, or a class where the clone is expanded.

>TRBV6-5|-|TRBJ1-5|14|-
CAVGQLLSNQPQHF
TGTGCCGTCGGACAGCTACTTAGCAATCAGCCCCAGCATTTT
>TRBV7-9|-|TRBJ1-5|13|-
CASSPARGQPQHF
TGTGCCAGCAGCCCAGCTCGGGGTCAGCCCCAGCATTTT
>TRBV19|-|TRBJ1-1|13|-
CASRRVGVHEAFF
TGTGCCAGTAGAAGGGTCGGGGTCCACGAAGCTTTCTTT
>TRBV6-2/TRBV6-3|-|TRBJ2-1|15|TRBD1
CASSDPGQPYNEQFF
TGTGCCAGCAGCGACCCGGGACAGCCCTACAATGAGCAGTTCTTC
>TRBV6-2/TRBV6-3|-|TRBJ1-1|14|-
CASSYGQRNTEAFF
TGTGCCAGCAGTTACGGACAGAGGAACACTGAAGCTTTCTTT
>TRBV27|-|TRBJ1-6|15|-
CASSPLQLTNSPLHF
TGTGCCAGCAGTCCGCTACAGCTAACTAATTCACCCCTCCACTTT
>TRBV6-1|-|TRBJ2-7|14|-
CASSESPPGNEQYF
TGTGCCAGCAGTGAATCCCCCCCCGGGAACGAGCAGTACTTC
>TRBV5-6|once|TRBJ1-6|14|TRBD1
CASSLGRGDSPLHF
TGTGCCAGCAGCTTGGGCAGGGGGGATTCACCCCTCCACTTT
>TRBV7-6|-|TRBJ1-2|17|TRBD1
CASSSGGTGASFFGYTF
TGTGCCAGCAGCTCAGGGGGGACAGGGGCTTCTTTTTTTGGCTACACCTTC
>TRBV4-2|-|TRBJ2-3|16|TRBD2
CASSQELSGATDTQYF
TGTGCCAGCAGCCAAGAGCTTAGCGGGGCGACAGATACGCAGTATTTT
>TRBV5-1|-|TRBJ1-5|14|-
CASSLDSRPSAQHF
TGCGCCAGCAGCTTGGATTCCAGGCCGTCAGCCCAGCATTTT
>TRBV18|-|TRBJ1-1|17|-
CASSPMLGGGVNTEAFF
TGTGCCAGCTCACCGATGTTGGGGGGAGGGGTGAACACTGAAGCTTTCTTT
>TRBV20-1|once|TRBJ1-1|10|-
CSNGGTEAFF
TGCAGTAACGGGGGAACTGAAGCTTTCTTT
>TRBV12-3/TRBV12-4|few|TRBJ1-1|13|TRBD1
CASSPRDRTWAFF
TGTGCCAGCAGTCCCCGGGACAGGACTTGGGCTTTCTTT
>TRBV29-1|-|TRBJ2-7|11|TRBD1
CSALTGLEQYF
TGCAGCGCCCTGACAGGGCTCGAGCAGTACTTC
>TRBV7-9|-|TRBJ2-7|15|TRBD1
CASSRSGQGHYEQYF
TGTGCCAGCAGCCGCTCGGGACAGGGCCACTACGAGCAGTACTTC
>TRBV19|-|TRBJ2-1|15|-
CASRRTSSSYNEQFF
TGTGCCAGTAGAAGGACATCGAGCTCCTACAATGAGCAGTTCTTC
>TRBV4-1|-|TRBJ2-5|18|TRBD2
CASSQGFLAGVIQETQYF
TGCGCCAGCAGCCAAGGGTTTCTAGCGGGGGTGATCCAAGAGACCCAGTACTTC
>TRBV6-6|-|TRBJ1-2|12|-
CASSRENYGYTF
TGTGCCAGCAGTCGGGAGAACTATGGCTACACCTTC
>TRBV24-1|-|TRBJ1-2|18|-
CATSDHPIDRKPNYGYTF
TGTGCCACCAGTGACCACCCAATTGACAGGAAACCTAACTATGGCTACACCTTC
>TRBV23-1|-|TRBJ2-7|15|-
CASSQSGSLFYEQYF
TGCGCCAGCAGTCAATCGGGCAGTCTCTTTTACGAGCAGTACTTC
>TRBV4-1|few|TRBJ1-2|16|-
CASSQAAAREGYGYTF
TGCGCCAGCAGCCAAGCGGCGGCGAGGGAGGGCTATGGCTACACCTTC
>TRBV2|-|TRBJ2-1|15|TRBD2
CASSTAGGPRNEQFF
TGTGCCAGCAGTACAGCGGGAGGGCCTCGGAATGAGCAGTTCTTC
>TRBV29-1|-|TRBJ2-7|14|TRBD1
CSVEDRGLGYEQYF
TGCAGCGTTGAGGACAGGGGGCTAGGCTACGAGCAGTACTTC
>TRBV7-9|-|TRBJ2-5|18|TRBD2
CASSLAPLNTGGRETQYF
TGTGCCAGCAGCTTAGCCCCTCTTAATACGGGAGGGAGAGAGACCCAGTACTTC
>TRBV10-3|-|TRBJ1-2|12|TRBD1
CAVGTDDYGYTF
TGTGCCGTCGGGACAGATGATTATGGCTACACCTTC
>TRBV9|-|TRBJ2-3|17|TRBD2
CASSVVGGLAGADTQYF
TGTGCCAGCAGCGTAGTTGGTGGACTAGCGGGTGCAGATACGCAGTATTTT
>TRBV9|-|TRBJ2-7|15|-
CASSVGTRGTYEQYF
TGTGCCAGCAGCGTAGGGACACGCGGGACCTACGAGCAGTACTTC
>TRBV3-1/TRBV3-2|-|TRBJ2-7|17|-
CASSQSAAYGGPYEQYF
TGTGCCAGCAGCCAAAGTGCGGCCTATGGCGGTCCCTACGAGCAGTACTTC
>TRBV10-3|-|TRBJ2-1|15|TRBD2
CAIENPAGGGNEQFF
TGTGCCATCGAAAACCCAGCGGGAGGGGGCAATGAGCAGTTCTTC
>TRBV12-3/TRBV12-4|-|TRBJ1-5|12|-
CASSPPEQPQHF
TGTGCCAGCAGTCCACCAGAACAGCCCCAGCATTTT
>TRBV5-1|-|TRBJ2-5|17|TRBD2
CASRGGLSGRAEETQYF
TGCGCCAGCAGGGGGGGCCTAAGCGGGAGGGCCGAAGAGACCCAGTACTTC
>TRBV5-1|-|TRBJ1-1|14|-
CASTRAEMNTEAFF
TGCGCCAGCACGAGGGCCGAGATGAACACTGAAGCTTTCTTT
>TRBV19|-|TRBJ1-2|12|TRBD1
CATKRQGGGYTF
TGTGCCACTAAACGACAGGGTGGTGGCTACACCTTC
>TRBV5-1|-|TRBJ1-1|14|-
CASSLRGADTEAFF
TGCGCCAGCAGCTTGCGGGGGGCAGATACTGAAGCTTTCTTT
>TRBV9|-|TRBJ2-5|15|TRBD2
CASSVDRGGGETQYF
TGTGCCAGCAGCGTAGATCGGGGGGGCGGAGAGACCCAGTACTTC
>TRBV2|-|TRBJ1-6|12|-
CASAQNNSPLHF
TGTGCCAGCGCACAGAATAATTCACCCCTCCACTTT
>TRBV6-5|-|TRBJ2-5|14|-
CASSPDFSGETQYF
TGTGCCAGCAGTCCGGACTTCTCTGGGGAGACCCAGTACTTC
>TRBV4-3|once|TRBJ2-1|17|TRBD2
CASSQANWRGSNVEQFF
TGCGCCAGCAGCCAAGCTAACTGGCGGGGGTCTAACGTTGAGCAGTTCTTC
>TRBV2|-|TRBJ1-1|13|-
CASSDERNTEAFF
TGTGCCAGCAGTGATGAGAGGAACACTGAAGCTTTCTTT
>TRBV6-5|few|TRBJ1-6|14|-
CASSYAGPGSPLHF
TGTGCCAGCAGTTATGCAGGGCCGGGTTCACCCCTCCACTTT
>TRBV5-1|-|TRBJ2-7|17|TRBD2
CASSLAGSGGRFYEQYF
TGCGCCAGCAGCTTGGCTGGTAGCGGCGGGAGGTTCTACGAGCAGTACTTC
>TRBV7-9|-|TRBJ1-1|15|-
CASSLPGLLNTEAFF
TGTGCCAGCAGCTTACCGGGACTGCTGAACACTGAAGCTTTCTTT
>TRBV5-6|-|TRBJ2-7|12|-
CASRSSAYEQYF
TGTGCCAGCAGGTCTTCAGCCTACGAGCAGTACTTC
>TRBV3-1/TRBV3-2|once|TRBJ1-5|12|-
CASSPPFQPQHF
TGTGCCAGCAGCCCCCCCTTTCAGCCCCAGCATTTT
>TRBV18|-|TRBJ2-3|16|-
CASSPTRGRSTDTQYF
TGTGCCAGCTCCCCAACAAGGGGCCGGAGCACAGATACGCAGTATTTT
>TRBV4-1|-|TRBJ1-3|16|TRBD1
CASSHPTGETGNTIYF
TGCGCCAGCAGCCATCCCACAGGGGAAACTGGAAACACCATATATTTT
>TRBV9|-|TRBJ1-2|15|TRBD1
CASSLLGQGNYGYTF
TGTGCCAGCAGCTTACTCGGACAGGGGAACTATGGCTACACCTTC
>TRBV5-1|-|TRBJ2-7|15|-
CASSLEGLYSYEQYF
TGCGCCAGCAGCTTGGAGGGACTCTACTCCTACGAGCAGTACTTC
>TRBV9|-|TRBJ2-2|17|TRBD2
CASSVTTSGENTGELFF
TGTGCCAGCAGCGTTACGACTAGCGGGGAGAACACCGGGGAGCTGTTTTTT
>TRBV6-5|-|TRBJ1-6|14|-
CASSESSYNSPLHF
TGTGCCAGCAGCGAGAGCTCCTATAATTCACCCCTCCACTTT
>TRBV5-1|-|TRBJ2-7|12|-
CASSLQGYEQYF
TGCGCCAGCAGCCTCCAGGGGTACGAGCAGTACTTC
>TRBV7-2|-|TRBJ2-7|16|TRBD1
CASSQRPGTVPYEQYF
TGTGCCAGCAGCCAGCGACCCGGGACAGTCCCCTACGAGCAGTACTTC
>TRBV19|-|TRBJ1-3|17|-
CASRAGWSAGSGNTIYF
TGTGCCAGTAGAGCCGGGTGGTCGGCTGGGTCTGGAAACACCATATATTTT
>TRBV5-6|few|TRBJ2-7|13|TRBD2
CASSLGGLAEQYF
TGTGCCAGCAGCTTGGGGGGACTAGCCGAGCAGTACTTC
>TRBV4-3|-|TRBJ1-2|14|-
CASSQVPGHGGYTF
TGCGCCAGCAGCCAAGTGCCAGGACATGGTGGCTACACCTTC
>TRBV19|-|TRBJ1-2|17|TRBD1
CASSINTGTGDTYGYTF
TGTGCCAGTAGTATCAACACCGGGACAGGGGATACCTATGGCTACACCTTC
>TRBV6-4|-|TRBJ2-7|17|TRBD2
CASSGQSRTSGNYEQYF
TGTGCCAGCAGTGGCCAATCGCGGACTAGCGGGAACTACGAGCAGTACTTC
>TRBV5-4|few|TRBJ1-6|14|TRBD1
CASSLEQGASPLHF
TGTGCCAGCAGCTTGGAGCAGGGGGCCTCACCCCTCCACTTT